This T cell receptor beta chain was identified during a study of CD8 T cells in Susac syndrome. RNA totalling about 0.45 to 1 ug underwent reverse transcription with random hexamers. TCRdb recomputed calls from the immunoSEQ multiplex PCR reads with MiXCR, one row per CDR3 protein. The sample shows about 210,000 distinct CDR3 sequences, 94% of them seen only once. Germline V lookup: CDR1 GTSNPN, CDR2 SVGIG (reference sequence). The CDR3 is 16 residues long. Trimming took 0 bases from V and 0 from J, leaving 12 bases between them. The clonotype comes from a human donor with Susac syndrome. The V and J genes are TRBV30 and TRBJ1-3, with a weak D call TRBD1 (6 bases). The material sequenced was CD4+ T cells from PBMCs. Written as DNA, the CDR3 is TGTGCCTGGAGTGTAAGAGGGGGGAGCTCTGGAAACACCATATATTTT. It translates to CAWSVRGGSSGNTIYF.